Following are 12 T cell receptor beta chains from one sample sequenced in a study of cytomegalovirus exposure and HLA in healthy donors. PCR involved 60 Vbeta and 13 Jbeta primers. Using immunoSEQ multiplex PCR, the repertoire was profiled, and TCRdb retains in-frame clones only, with some absent. The data show about 190,000 clones, 75% to 85% seen once. The specimen sequenced was PBMCs. All receptors derive from a woman between 18 and 29 years old in good health and CMV-seronegative.

The J gene is TRBJ1-5, the V gene TRBV6-1; possible D gene TRBD1, 5 bases. Per germline, CDR1 MNHNS and CDR2 SASEGT. CDR3 length: 15 residues. V was cut by 7 bases and J by 6 bases, with 19 bases left in between. CDR3 in amino acids: CASTKLSQRGQPQHF. CDR3 DNA: TGTGCCAGCACCAAGCTATCCCAAAGGGGTCAGCCCCAGCATTTT.

There are a few counts of this clone. This chain uses TRBV7-2 with TRBJ2-7, with D perhaps TRBD2 (7 bases). The CDR3 covers 14 residues. The V gene's germline CDR1 is SGHTA and CDR2 FQGNSA. V lost 5 bases to trimming and J lost 7 bases, with 18 bases between them. CDR3 protein: CASSLRGDYVEQYF. The CDR3, as DNA: TGTGCCAGCAGCCTTAGGGGGGACTACGTGGAGCAGTACTTC.

The chain links TRBV5-1 to TRBJ2-7; D remains ambiguous. This CDR3 comprises 16 residues. Trimming removed 0 bases at V and 3 bases at J, with 16 bases between. The germline CDR1 and CDR2 sequences are SGHRS and YFSETQ. The CDR3 reads CASSLVAQPQFYEQYF. DNA for the CDR3: TGCGCCAGCAGCTTGGTTGCACAGCCTCAATTCTACGAGCAGTACTTC. Filled out from reference TRBV5-1 and TRBJ2-7, the complete variable domain reads KAGVTQTPRYLIKTRGQQVTLSCSPISGHRSVSWYQQTPGQGLQFLFEYFSETQRNKGNFPGRFSGRQFSNSRSEMNVSTLELGDSALYLCASSLVAQPQFYEQYFGPGTRLTVT.

V usage is TRBV6-9 and J usage is TRBJ2-3; 7 bases align to TRBD1. The CDR3 covers 15 residues. Trimming cost V 6 bases and J 2 bases; bases outside gene matches: 8. Germline CDR1 is MNHGY and CDR2 is SVAAGI. The CDR3 sequence: CASSPRGSDTDTQYF. CDR3 bases: TGTGCCAGCAGCCCCAGGGGGTCAGACACAGATACGCAGTATTTT.

The V gene is TRBV4-2, the J gene TRBJ1-6; D perhaps matches TRBD1 (5 bases). The CDR3 runs 16 residues. The V end lost 0 bases, the J end lost 5 bases, and 11 bases lay between the germline ends. The V gene's germline CDR1 is LGHNA and CDR2 YNFKEQ. CDR3 in DNA: TGTGCCAGCAGCCAAGACTTGGACAAGAATAATTCACCCCTCCACTTT. Residues: CASSQDLDKNNSPLHF.

This clone was found a few times. V usage is TRBV6-1 and J usage is TRBJ1-5; 8 bases are shared with TRBD1. There are 15 residues in the CDR3. The trim removed 5 bases at V and 6 bases at J, leaving 9 bases unmatched. Germline CDR1 and CDR2: MNHNS and SASEGT. CDR3 sequence reads: CASSPIRQGSQPQHF. The CDR3 DNA reads as TGTGCCAGCAGTCCGATCAGACAGGGGAGTCAGCCCCAGCATTTT.

The chain is built from TRBV4-2 and TRBJ2-1; 7 bases align to TRBD1. After removal of 5 bases from V and 6 bases from J, the junction contained 7 bases not matched to a gene. Per the germline V gene, CDR1 is LGHNA and CDR2 is YNFKEQ. The CDR3 totals 14 residues. Here the CDR3 DNA reads TGTGCCAGCAGCGAAGGGGGCCTCTTCAATGAGCAGTTCTTC. This codes for CASSEGGLFNEQFF.

The CDR3 sequence is CASSVYLGANVLTF. For the CDR3, the DNA is TGTGCCAGCAGCGTCTATCTGGGGGCCAACGTCCTGACTTTC. This chain links TRBV7-8 with TRBJ2-6; D is undetermined. This CDR3 contains 14 residues. Germline V gene sequence: CDR1 SGHVS, CDR2 FQNEAQ. Trimming pared 5 bases from V and 4 bases from J, leaving 9 bases between. The whole variable domain, remainder taken from reference TRBV7-8 and TRBJ2-6, is GAGVSQSPRYKVAKRGQDVALRCDPISGHVSLFWYQQALGQGPEFLTYFQNEAQLDKSGLPSDRFFAERPEGSVSTLKIQRTQQEDSAVYLCASSVYLGANVLTFGAGSRLTVL.

The chain has TRBV21-1 and TRBJ1-5; the table gives TRBD1 as D, unverified against the DNA. TRBV21-1 is a recognized pseudogene. CDR3 length: 13 residues. This chain's CDR3 is CASNDRVNQPQHF. CDR3 DNA sequence: TGTGCCAGCAACGACAGGGTGAATCAGCCCCAGCATTTT.

The CDR3 spells CASSQEGQSDTQYF. The CDR3 DNA reads as TGTGCCAGCAGCCAAGAGGGACAGTCAGATACGCAGTATTTT. The chain is built from TRBV4-2 and TRBJ2-3; 7 bases line up with TRBD1. Germline CDR1 is LGHNA and CDR2 is YNFKEQ. V shed 0 bases, J shed 4 bases, and the junction held 1 base outside the gene matches. CDR3 size: 14 residues.

V gene TRBV5-6 combines with J gene TRBJ2-3, with 9 bases aligning to TRBD2. With 1 base clipped from V and 3 bases from J, the junction kept 9 bases outside the gene matches. There are 17 residues in the CDR3. In germline, CDR1 is SGHDT, CDR2 YYEEEE. The CDR3 here is CASSLNGRAGGTDTQYF. CDR3 in DNA: TGTGCCAGCAGCTTGAACGGGCGGGCGGGGGGGACAGATACGCAGTATTTT.

The chain joins TRBV7-6 to TRBJ2-1, with D perhaps TRBD1 (6 bases). This CDR3 is 13 amino acids long. With 3 bases removed from V and 8 bases from J, the gap between germline ends came to 11 bases. Germline assignment: CDR1 SGHVS and CDR2 FNYEAQ. CDR3 region: CASSLMKGDEQFF. In nucleotides, the CDR3 is TGTGCCAGCAGCTTGATGAAGGGGGATGAGCAGTTCTTC. The whole variable domain, filled in from reference TRBV7-6 and TRBJ2-1, reads GAGVSQSPRYKVTKRGQDVALRCDPISGHVSLYWYRQALGQGPEFLTYFNYEAQQDKSGLPNDRFSAERPEGSISTLTIQRTEQRDSAMYRCASSLMKGDEQFFGPGTRLTVL.